The 11 T cell receptor beta chains given below trace back to one sample, sequenced in a study of cytomegalovirus exposure and HLA in healthy donors. The protocol was immunoSEQ multiplex PCR, while the TCRdb copy is restricted to in-frame clones and leaves out a portion. The sample carries some 170,000 clones, roughly nine tenths recorded once. The sample taken for sequencing was PBMCs. These receptors originate from a man between 18 and 29 years old in good health and CMV-seropositive.

The chain carries TRBV6-5 and TRBJ1-5, with 8 bases identical to TRBD1. This CDR3 has 15 amino acids. V lost 5 bases and J lost 2; bases outside the gene matches: 5. CDR1 MNHEY and CDR2 SVGAGI come from the germline V gene. The CDR3 coding sequence is TGTGCCAGCAGTCCGACAGGGGCGGGCAATCAGCCCCAGCATTTT. Protein: CASSPTGAGNQPQHF.

V usage is TRBV9 and J usage is TRBJ1-1; 12 bases match TRBD1. The germline V gene encodes CDR1 SGDLS and CDR2 YYNGEE. The V gene end was trimmed by 3 bases and the J gene end by 3 bases; junction bases not matched to a gene: 12. This CDR3 spans 18 amino acids. The CDR3 sequence is CASSASEKGQGADTEAFF. The CDR3 nucleotides read TGTGCCAGCAGCGCTTCAGAAAAGGGACAGGGGGCCGACACTGAAGCTTTCTTT.

The gene calls are TRBV15 and TRBJ2-7, with D uncertain. This CDR3 region has 13 residues. V lost 3 bases and J 3 bases, leaving 9 bases between the germline ends. CDR1 is LNHNV and CDR2 is YYDKDF in the germline V gene (reference sequence). The CDR3 DNA sequence: TGTGCCACCAGCAGCACCCCCGGCTACGAGCAGTACTTC. Its translation is CATSSTPGYEQYF.

V is TRBV15 and J is TRBJ2-5, with 7 bases lining up with TRBD2. CDR3 length: 13 residues. With 5 bases clipped from V and 5 bases from J, the junction kept 5 bases outside the gene matches. Germline V gives CDR1 LNHNV, CDR2 YYDKDF (reference sequence). CDR3 DNA sequence: TGTGCCACCAGCCCGGGGGGAGGGGAGACCCAGTACTTC. Its translation: CATSPGGGETQYF.

J is TRBJ2-7 and V is TRBV9, with 9 bases fitting TRBD2. Germline assignment: CDR1 SGDLS and CDR2 YYNGEE. Unmatched junction bases numbered 10, after V lost 6 bases and J lost 6 bases. This CDR3 is built from 14 residues. The CDR3 bases are TGTGCCAGCAACAGCGGGAGGCCCGGGTTCGAGCAGTACTTC. Its protein is CASNSGRPGFEQYF.

The rearrangement links TRBV5-1 to TRBJ2-1; TRBD2 agrees at 12 bases. The CDR3 spans 16 residues. J was trimmed by 4 bases and V by 0 bases; bases with no gene match: 2. Germline values: CDR1 SGHRS, CDR2 YFSETQ. CDR3 nucleotides: TGCGCCAGCAGCTTGGCGGGGACTAGCGGGTACAATGAGCAGTTCTTC. It yields the protein CASSLAGTSGYNEQFF. The entire variable domain, with the rest obtained from reference TRBV5-1 and TRBJ2-1, is as follows: KAGVTQTPRYLIKTRGQQVTLSCSPISGHRSVSWYQQTPGQGLQFLFEYFSETQRNKGNFPGRFSGRQFSNSRSEMNVSTLELGDSALYLCASSLAGTSGYNEQFFGPGTRLTVL.

The chain combines TRBV13 with TRBJ1-3; TRBD1 is a possible D gene (5 bases). Germline V gene sequence: CDR1 PRHDT, CDR2 FYEKMQ (reference sequence). The CDR3 sequence is 14 residues long. V lost 8 bases and J 0 bases, leaving 11 bases between the germline ends. The CDR3 reads CASHPGFSGNTIYF. CDR3 in DNA: TGTGCCAGCCATCCAGGGTTCTCTGGAAACACCATATATTTT.

This clone showed up just a few times. The chain links TRBV6-1 to TRBJ2-7; TRBD1 agrees at 9 bases. The trim removed 2 bases at V and 4 bases at J, leaving 9 bases unmatched. There are 16 residues in the CDR3. In germline, CDR1 is MNHNS, CDR2 SASEGT. The CDR3 DNA reads TGTGCCAGCAGTGAACACCAGGGGGACAGGGATTACGAGCAGTACTTC. Protein product: CASSEHQGDRDYEQYF.

V is TRBV7-2 and J is TRBJ1-2; 7 bases align to TRBD1. Germline loops: CDR1 SGHTA, CDR2 FQGNSA. CDR3 length: 14 residues. V was clipped by 5 bases and J by 8 bases; unmatched bases: 11. CDR3 sequence: CASSLQHRGNGYTF. DNA of the CDR3: TGTGCCAGCAGCCTACAACACAGGGGTAACGGCTACACCTTC.

In its sample, this clone was seen once. The chain links TRBV30 to TRBJ2-2; D perhaps matches TRBD1 (6 bases). CDR1 and CDR2 (germline): GTSNPN, SVGIG (reference sequence). Trimming pared 4 bases from V and 8 bases from J, leaving 11 bases between. The CDR3 sequence is 12 residues long. The CDR3 sequence is CAWTGETGELFF. CDR3 nucleotide sequence: TGTGCCTGGACAGGGGAAACGGGGGAGCTGTTTTTT.

The V call is TRBV5-1, the J call TRBJ2-7, with 12 bases identical to TRBD1. This CDR3 spans 18 amino acids. Germline V gene sequence: CDR1 SGHRS, CDR2 YFSETQ. After removal of 6 bases from V and 0 bases from J, the junction contained 13 bases not matched to a gene. CDR3 protein: CASKVLGQGALFSYEQYF. Written as DNA, the CDR3 is TGCGCCAGCAAGGTCTTGGGACAGGGGGCTCTTTTCTCCTACGAGCAGTACTTC.